The clone carrying this T cell receptor beta chain was detected once. This record comes from a study of early stage breast cancer tumors. The data were produced by immunoSEQ multiplex PCR, yet TCRdb's version contains in-frame clones alone and is incomplete. The sample lists some 24,000 clones; 65% to 70% were seen once. This CDR3 has 15 amino acids. In germline, CDR1 is MNHNS, CDR2 SASEGT. V shed 7 bases, J shed 5 bases, and the junction held 12 bases outside the gene matches. The source material was breast tumor tissue. V gene TRBV6-1 combines with J gene TRBJ1-2; 8 bases match TRBD1. The source is a person in their sixties or seventies with breast cancer. In DNA form, the CDR3 reads TGTGCCAGCATACCGGGGACAGGCGGACCTTATGGCTACACCTTC. This sequence encodes CASIPGTGGPYGYTF.